This T cell receptor beta chain was found in a study of blood T cell repertoires in COVID-19. Here immunoSEQ multiplex PCR was the method, and the copy in TCRdb shows in-frame clones only, minus some. The sample lists some 210,000 clones; about nine tenths were seen once. There are 15 residues in the CDR3. Germline CDR1 is LGHNA and CDR2 is YSLEER. V was clipped by 2 bases and J by 4 bases, with 15 bases between them. This clone was counted between two and nine times. This receptor was identified in a man in his 60s who had recovered from COVID-19. V is TRBV4-3 and J is TRBJ2-7, with D perhaps matching TRBD2 (5 bases). Sequences were obtained from peripheral blood. Here the CDR3 reads CASSQRRVGDYEQYF. DNA of the CDR3: TGCGCCAGCAGCCAACGGCGGGTCGGGGATTACGAGCAGTACTTC.